This T cell receptor (beta chain) appears in the sequencing data of a study of PD-1 blockade in mismatch repair-deficient tumors. Assay: immunoSEQ multiplex PCR; the TCRdb copy retains only in-frame clones and omits some. Here the sample spans tens of thousands of clones, approximately 89% being singletons. The CDR3 runs 15 residues. Trimming stripped 1 base from V and 4 bases from J, with 12 bases between. In germline, CDR1 is SGHVT, CDR2 SQSDAQ. The source is an adult with mismatch repair-deficient cancer. V gene TRBV7-4 combines with J gene TRBJ2-3; D perhaps matches TRBD1 (6 bases). The source material was peripheral blood, sampled 52 weeks after starting pembrolizumab. The CDR3 DNA sequence: TGTGCCAGCAGCTTAGTAGGTGGGGGCGCAGATACGCAGTATTTT. This sequence encodes CASSLVGGGADTQYF.